Reported below is one T cell receptor beta chain. Its antigen remains unknown. This PCR relied on a set of 60 Vbeta primers and 13 Jbeta primers. The method was immunoSEQ multiplex PCR; TCRdb's version includes in-frame clones alone and lacks a portion of them. The sample yields roughly 180,000 clones, about 83% seen once. The record originates from a study of cytomegalovirus exposure and HLA in healthy donors. Findings and limits, study-wide: In vitro work confirmed that a few CMV-associated chains recognize CMV antigens. The authors assumed roughly uniform sequencing depth across donors for presence/absence analyses. It was 150 to 200 TCR beta chains that were listed as cytomegalovirus-associated.

CDR1 is SGHKS, CDR2 YYEKEE, per germline (reference sequence). With 4 bases clipped from V and 7 bases from J, the junction kept 8 bases outside the gene matches. The CDR3 sequence is 15 residues long. Input material: PBMCs. The chain couples TRBV5-5 to TRBJ1-6; 7 nucleotides align to TRBD1. The sequence derives from a girl under 18 in good health and CMV-seropositive. The CDR3 sequence: CASSDLGQPNSPLHF. The DNA of the CDR3 is TGTGCCAGCAGCGACTTGGGACAGCCGAATTCACCCCTCCACTTT.